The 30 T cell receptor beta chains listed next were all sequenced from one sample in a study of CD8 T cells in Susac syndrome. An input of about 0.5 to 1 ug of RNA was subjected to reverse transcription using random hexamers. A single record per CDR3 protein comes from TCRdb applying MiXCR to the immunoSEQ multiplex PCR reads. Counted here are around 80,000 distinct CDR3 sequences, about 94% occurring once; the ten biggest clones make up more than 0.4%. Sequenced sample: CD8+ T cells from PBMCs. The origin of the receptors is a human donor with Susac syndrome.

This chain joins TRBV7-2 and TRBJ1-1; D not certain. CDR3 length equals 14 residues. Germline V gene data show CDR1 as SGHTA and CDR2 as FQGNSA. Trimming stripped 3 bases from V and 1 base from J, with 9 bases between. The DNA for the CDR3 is TGTGCCAGCAGCTTCGCGCGGGGGAACACTGAAGCTTTCTTT. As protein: CASSFARGNTEAFF.

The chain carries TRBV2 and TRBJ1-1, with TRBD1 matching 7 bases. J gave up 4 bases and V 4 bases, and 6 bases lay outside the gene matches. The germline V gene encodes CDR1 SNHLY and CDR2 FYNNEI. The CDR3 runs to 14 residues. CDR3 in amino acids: CASSVSSGGTEAFF. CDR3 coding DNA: TGTGCCAGCAGTGTGAGCTCAGGGGGCACTGAAGCTTTCTTT.

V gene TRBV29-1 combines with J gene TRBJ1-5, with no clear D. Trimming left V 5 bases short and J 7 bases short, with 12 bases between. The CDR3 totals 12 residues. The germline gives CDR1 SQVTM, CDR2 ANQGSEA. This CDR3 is CSVSGIDQPQHF. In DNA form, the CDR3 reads TGCAGCGTTAGCGGGATAGACCAGCCCCAGCATTTT.

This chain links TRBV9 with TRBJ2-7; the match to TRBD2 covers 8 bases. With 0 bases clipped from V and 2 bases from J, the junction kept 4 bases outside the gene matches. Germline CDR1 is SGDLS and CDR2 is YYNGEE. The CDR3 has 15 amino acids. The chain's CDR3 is CASSVGAGAPYEQYF. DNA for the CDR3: TGTGCCAGCAGCGTAGGAGCGGGAGCCCCCTACGAGCAGTACTTC.

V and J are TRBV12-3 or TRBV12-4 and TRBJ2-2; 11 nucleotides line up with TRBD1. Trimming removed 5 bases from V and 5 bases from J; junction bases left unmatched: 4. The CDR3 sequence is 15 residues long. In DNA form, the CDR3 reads TGTGCCAGCAGTGGGGGGACAGGGGGAACCGGGGAGCTGTTTTTT. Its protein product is CASSGGTGGTGELFF.

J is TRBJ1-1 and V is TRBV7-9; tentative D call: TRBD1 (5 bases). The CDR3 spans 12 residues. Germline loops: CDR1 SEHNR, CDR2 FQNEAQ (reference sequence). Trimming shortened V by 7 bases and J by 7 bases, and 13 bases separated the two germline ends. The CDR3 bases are TGTGCCAGCACCTTGACAGTAGATGAAGCTTTCTTT. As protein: CASTLTVDEAFF.

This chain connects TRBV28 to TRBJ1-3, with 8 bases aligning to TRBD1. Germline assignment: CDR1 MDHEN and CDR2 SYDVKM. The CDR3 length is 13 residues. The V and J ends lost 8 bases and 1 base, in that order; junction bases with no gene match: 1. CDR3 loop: CASRQGSGNTIYF. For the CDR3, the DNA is TGTGCCAGCCGACAGGGGTCTGGAAACACCATATATTTT.

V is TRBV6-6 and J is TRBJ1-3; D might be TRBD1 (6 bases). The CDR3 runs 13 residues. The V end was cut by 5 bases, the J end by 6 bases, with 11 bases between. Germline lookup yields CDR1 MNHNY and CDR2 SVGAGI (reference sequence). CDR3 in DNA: TGTGCCAGCAGTACGGACAGAGAAAACACCATATATTTT. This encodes CASSTDRENTIYF.

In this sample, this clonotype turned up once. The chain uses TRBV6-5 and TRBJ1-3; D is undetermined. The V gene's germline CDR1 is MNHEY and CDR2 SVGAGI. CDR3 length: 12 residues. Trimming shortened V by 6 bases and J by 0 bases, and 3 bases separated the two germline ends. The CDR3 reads CASRDSGNTIYF. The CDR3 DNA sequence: TGTGCCAGCAGGGACTCTGGAAACACCATATATTTT.

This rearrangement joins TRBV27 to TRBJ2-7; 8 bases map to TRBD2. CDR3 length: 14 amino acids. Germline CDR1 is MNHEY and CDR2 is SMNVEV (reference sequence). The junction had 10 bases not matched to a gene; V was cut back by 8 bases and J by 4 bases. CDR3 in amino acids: CASGAGVGYYEQYF. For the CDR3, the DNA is TGTGCCAGCGGAGCGGGAGTTGGTTATTACGAGCAGTACTTC.

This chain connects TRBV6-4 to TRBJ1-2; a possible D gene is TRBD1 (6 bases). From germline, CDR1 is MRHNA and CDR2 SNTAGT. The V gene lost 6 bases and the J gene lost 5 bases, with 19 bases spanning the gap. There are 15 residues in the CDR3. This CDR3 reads CASRLARQVGYGYTF. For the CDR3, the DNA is TGTGCCAGCAGACTCGCTCGACAGGTGGGTTATGGCTACACCTTC.

CDR3 nucleotides: TGTGCCAGCAGCGTTACGGGAGGAGCGGGGGGCCTTTCCGGGGAGCTGTTTTTT. Its protein product is CASSVTGGAGGLSGELFF. The rearrangement joins TRBV9 to TRBJ2-2; TRBD2 matches 9 bases. Germline V CDR1 and CDR2: SGDLS, YYNGEE. The CDR3 covers 18 residues. The V segment lost 2 bases and the J segment 6 bases; nucleotides outside the gene matches: 14.

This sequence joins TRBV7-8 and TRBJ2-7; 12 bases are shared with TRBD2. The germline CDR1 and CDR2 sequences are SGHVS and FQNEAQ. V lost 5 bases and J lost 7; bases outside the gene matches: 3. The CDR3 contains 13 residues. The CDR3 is CASSPTSGREQYF. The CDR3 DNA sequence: TGTGCCAGCAGCCCGACTAGCGGGAGAGAGCAGTACTTC.

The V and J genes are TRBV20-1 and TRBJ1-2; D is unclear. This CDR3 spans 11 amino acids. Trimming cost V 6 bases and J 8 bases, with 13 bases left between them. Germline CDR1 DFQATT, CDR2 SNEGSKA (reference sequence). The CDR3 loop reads CSAGGGAGYTF. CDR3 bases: TGCAGTGCAGGAGGAGGAGCGGGCTACACCTTC.

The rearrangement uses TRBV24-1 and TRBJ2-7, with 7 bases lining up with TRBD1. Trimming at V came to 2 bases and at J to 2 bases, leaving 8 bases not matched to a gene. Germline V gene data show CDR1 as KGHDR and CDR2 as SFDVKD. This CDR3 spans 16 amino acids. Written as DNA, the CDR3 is TGTGCCACCAGTGATTCTGCTACAGGGGATGCCTACGAGCAGTACTTC. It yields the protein CATSDSATGDAYEQYF.

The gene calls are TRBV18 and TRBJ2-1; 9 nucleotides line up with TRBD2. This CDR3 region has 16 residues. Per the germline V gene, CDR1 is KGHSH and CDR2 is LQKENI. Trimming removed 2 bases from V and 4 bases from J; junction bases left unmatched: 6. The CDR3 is CASSPAVAGEYNEQFF. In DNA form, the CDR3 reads TGTGCCAGCTCACCAGCTGTAGCGGGGGAATACAATGAGCAGTTCTTC.

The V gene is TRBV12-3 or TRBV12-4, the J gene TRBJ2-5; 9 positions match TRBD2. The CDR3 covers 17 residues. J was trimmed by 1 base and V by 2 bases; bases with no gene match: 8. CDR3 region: CASSLRGLAGIQETQYF. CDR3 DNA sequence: TGTGCCAGCAGTTTAAGGGGGCTAGCGGGGATCCAAGAGACCCAGTACTTC.

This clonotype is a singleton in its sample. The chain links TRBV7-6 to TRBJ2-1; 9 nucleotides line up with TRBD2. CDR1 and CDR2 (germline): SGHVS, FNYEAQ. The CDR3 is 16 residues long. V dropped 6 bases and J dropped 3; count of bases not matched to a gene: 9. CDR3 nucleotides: TGTGCCAGCAGGCCAACCACTAGCGGGTTCTACAATGAGCAGTTCTTC. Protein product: CASRPTTSGFYNEQFF.

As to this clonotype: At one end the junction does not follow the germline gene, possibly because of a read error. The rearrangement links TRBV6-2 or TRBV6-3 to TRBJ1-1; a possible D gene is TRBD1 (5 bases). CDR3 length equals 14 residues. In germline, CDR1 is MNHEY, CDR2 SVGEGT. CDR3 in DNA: TGTGCCAGCAGCCACCGGACACTGAACACTGAAGTTTTCTTT. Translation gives CASSHRTLNTEVFF.

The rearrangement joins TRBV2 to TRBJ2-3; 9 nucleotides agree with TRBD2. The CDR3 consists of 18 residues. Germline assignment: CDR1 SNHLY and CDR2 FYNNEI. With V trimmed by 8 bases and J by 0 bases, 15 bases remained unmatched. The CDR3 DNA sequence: TGTGCCAGCTCGATTCTAGCGGGATTGACCTCGAGCACAGATACGCAGTATTTT. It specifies CASSILAGLTSSTDTQYF.

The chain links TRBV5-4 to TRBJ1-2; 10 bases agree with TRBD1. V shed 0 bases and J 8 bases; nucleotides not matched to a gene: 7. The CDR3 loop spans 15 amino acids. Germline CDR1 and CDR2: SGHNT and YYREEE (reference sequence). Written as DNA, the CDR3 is TGTGCCAGCAGCTTGGGGACAGGGGGGTTCGAGGGCTACACCTTC. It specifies CASSLGTGGFEGYTF.

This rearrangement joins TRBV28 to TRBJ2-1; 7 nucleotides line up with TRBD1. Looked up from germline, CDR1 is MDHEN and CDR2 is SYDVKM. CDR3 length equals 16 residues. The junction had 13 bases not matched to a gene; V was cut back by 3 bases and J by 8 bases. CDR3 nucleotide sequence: TGTGCCAGCAGTTTGCGGGCCAGACAGGGCCAAGATGAGCAGTTCTTC. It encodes CASSLRARQGQDEQFF.

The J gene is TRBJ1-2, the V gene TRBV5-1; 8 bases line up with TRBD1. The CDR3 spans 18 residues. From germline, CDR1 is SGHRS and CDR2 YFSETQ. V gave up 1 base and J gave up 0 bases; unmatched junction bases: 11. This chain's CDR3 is CASSLFSGTGFANYGYTF. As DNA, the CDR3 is TGCGCCAGCAGCTTGTTCTCTGGGACAGGATTCGCTAACTATGGCTACACCTTC.

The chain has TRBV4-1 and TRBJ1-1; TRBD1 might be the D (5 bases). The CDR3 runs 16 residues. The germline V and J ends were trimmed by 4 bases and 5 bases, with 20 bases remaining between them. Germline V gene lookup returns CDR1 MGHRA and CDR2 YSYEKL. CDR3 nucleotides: TGCGCCAGCAGCCCGACCAGGGTCTTGTCCGGAACTGAAGCTTTCTTT. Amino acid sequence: CASSPTRVLSGTEAFF.

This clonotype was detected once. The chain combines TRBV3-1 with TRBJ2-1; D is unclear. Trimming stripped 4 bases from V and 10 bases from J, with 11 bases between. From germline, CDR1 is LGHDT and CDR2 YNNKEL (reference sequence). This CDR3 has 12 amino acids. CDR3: CASSPKYREQFF. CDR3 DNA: TGTGCCAGCAGCCCCAAGTATCGGGAGCAGTTCTTC.

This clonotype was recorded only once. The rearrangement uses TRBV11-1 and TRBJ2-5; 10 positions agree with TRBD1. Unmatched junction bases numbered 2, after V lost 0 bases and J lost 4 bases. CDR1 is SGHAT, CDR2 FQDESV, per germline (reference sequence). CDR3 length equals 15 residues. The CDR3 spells CASSLADRGGETQYF. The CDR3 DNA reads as TGTGCCAGCAGCTTAGCGGACAGGGGGGGAGAGACCCAGTACTTC.

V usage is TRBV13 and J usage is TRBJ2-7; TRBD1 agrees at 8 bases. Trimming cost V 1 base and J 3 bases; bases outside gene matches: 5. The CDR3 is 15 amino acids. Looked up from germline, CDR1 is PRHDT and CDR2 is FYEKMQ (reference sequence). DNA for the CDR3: TGTGCCAGCAGCTTAGAGGCAGGGGGCTTCTACGAGCAGTACTTC. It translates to CASSLEAGGFYEQYF.

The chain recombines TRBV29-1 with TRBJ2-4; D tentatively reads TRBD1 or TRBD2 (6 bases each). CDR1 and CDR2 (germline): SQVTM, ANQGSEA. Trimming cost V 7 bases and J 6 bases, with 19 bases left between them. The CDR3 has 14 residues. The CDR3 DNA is TGCAGCGCGTGGGGCTCGGAGGGGGGAAACATTCAGTACTTC. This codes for CSAWGSEGGNIQYF.

The CDR3 region has the DNA TGCAGTGCTAGTCGTCCGGGCAGGGAGACTGAAGCTTTCTTT. It specifies CSASRPGRETEAFF. The V gene is TRBV20-1, the J gene TRBJ1-1; D is possibly TRBD1 (5 bases). The CDR3 loop spans 14 amino acids. Germline lookup yields CDR1 DFQATT and CDR2 SNEGSKA (reference sequence). V dropped 3 bases and J dropped 5 bases, with 16 bases sitting between them.

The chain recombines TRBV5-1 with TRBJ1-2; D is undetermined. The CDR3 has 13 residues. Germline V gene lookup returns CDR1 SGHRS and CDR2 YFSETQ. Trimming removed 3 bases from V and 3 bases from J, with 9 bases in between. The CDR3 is CASSYDGDYGYTF. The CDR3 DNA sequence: TGCGCCAGCAGCTACGACGGGGACTATGGCTACACCTTC.